These T cell receptor beta chains were read from a single sample in a study of T cells expressing NK-cell markers. Reanalyzing the 5' RACE reads, TCRdb keeps one entry per CDR3 protein, without DNA. This table holds 450,000 to 600,000 distinct CDR3 sequences. The specimen was blood T cells: a sorted CD56 or NKG2C T cell subset, CD4+ or CD8+ T cells, or bulk PBMC T cells (not recorded which). These receptors all stem from a man aged 18 to 35 in good health. Both conserved end residues are part of each CDR3.

CDR3 protein	V gene	J gene
CSARDEVSGSTNEQFF	TRBV20-1	TRBJ2-1
CASSFARTVIRTDTQYF	TRBV5-1	TRBJ2-3
CATSDFSQGETQYF	TRBV24-1	TRBJ2-5
CASSPTADYGYTF	TRBV7-2	TRBJ1-2
CSVERRLSYNEQFF	TRBV29-1	TRBJ2-1
CASSLVVRGAQETQYF	TRBV12-3/TRBV12-4	TRBJ2-5
CAVQRGNNEKLFF	TRBV6-6	TRBJ1-4
CAGHSVLGLNEQFF	TRBV30	TRBJ2-1
CSAVPYGGDEAFF	TRBV20-1	TRBJ1-1
CASSLARTWWDTQYF	TRBV7-2	TRBJ2-3
CASSSDRRLAKNIQYF	TRBV7-2	TRBJ2-4
CASSLGGVWANF	TRBV5-1	TRBJ2-7
CASRDTGLSRSEQYF	TRBV6-2/TRBV6-3	TRBJ2-7
CASSYKAGRQETQYF	TRBV6-2/TRBV6-3	TRBJ2-5
CASSPPVGTPEQYF	TRBV18	TRBJ2-7
CATSRDLGQPQHF	TRBV15	TRBJ1-5
CASSFQVLSPLHF	TRBV12-3/TRBV12-4	TRBJ1-6
CASSPNLAGVNEQFF	TRBV18	TRBJ2-1
CASSPAGVGGTDTQYF	TRBV11-2	TRBJ2-3
CASSPGTGGSYEQYF	TRBV6-5	TRBJ2-7
CSARRAGEVVTEYF	TRBV29-1	TRBJ2-7
CATTPPTSERFQFF	TRBV11-2	TRBJ2-1
CSVVPADRGRGYGYTF	TRBV29-1	TRBJ1-2
CASSYNRNFISGANVLTF	TRBV6-2/TRBV6-3	TRBJ2-6
CSASQQVGETQYF	TRBV20-1	TRBJ2-5
CASTPATSGINTGELFF	TRBV5-1	TRBJ2-2
CATSDPVAYEQYF	TRBV24-1	TRBJ2-7
CASSFRTSSRTQYF	TRBV7-2	TRBJ2-3
CASSFSEAKNIQYF	TRBV11-2	TRBJ2-4
CAISEGLAGYEQYF	TRBV10-3	TRBJ2-7
CASSQRGANNEQFF	TRBV4-2	TRBJ2-1
CASRLLGLAETNEQFF	TRBV27	TRBJ2-1
CASSPRDTFTGELFF	TRBV6-1	TRBJ2-2
CASSVTSGYTYNEQFF	TRBV18	TRBJ2-1
CAWGRDMNTEAFF	TRBV30	TRBJ1-1
CASILRGYNEQFF	TRBV5-6	TRBJ2-1
CASGQDSFSGANVLTF	TRBV12-5	TRBJ2-6
CSVNGQTNTGELFF	TRBV29-1	TRBJ2-2
CSGLGKGTLSDTEAFF	TRBV29-1	TRBJ1-1
CASTETGKSADTQYF	TRBV5-1	TRBJ2-3
CASSDLSGGAKNIQYF	TRBV2	TRBJ2-4
CASSTGQGTAFDYGYTF	TRBV7-9	TRBJ1-2
CASSYRHSGEETQYF	TRBV12-3/TRBV12-4	TRBJ2-5
CSAQGSEAEAFF	TRBV29-1	TRBJ1-1
CASSKSDRRSPLHF	TRBV5-1	TRBJ1-6
CATREQGGKDTDTQYF	TRBV24-1	TRBJ2-3
CASSFRREGGGELFF	TRBV6-5	TRBJ2-2
CASSPLAGSNEQFF	TRBV4-1	TRBJ2-1
CSAFIQGTTNYGYTF	TRBV20-1	TRBJ1-2
CRPIPLAGALYNEQFF	TRBV20-1	TRBJ2-1
CASSLAVDRAYEQYF	TRBV5-1	TRBJ2-7
CASSRGGTGKETQYF	TRBV7-2	TRBJ2-5
CSARAAGLTDTQYF	TRBV20-1	TRBJ2-3
CASSQDRGDSTIIGNEKLFF	TRBV4-1	TRBJ1-4
CSVVGTGSYNEQFF	TRBV29-1	TRBJ2-1
CASSFSGTATGELFF	TRBV5-1	TRBJ2-2